The T cell receptor beta chain described here comes from a study of chemoradiotherapy in HPV16-positive cancers. Findings of the study overall: HPV-specific T cells were functionally defined from only two HPV16-positive patients. Non-HPV-specific T cells did not expand in tumors during treatment, whereas candidate HPV-specific clones and E7-related motifs did.

Samples were taken several times over chemoradiotherapy. Trimming removed 4 bases from V and 14 bases from J, with 9 bases in between. Per germline, CDR1 SGHTA and CDR2 FQGNSA. The length of the CDR3 is 11 residues. Sequencing used immunoSEQ multiplex PCR; TCRdb keeps in-frame clones, though not all of them. The profile shows around 30,000 clones, around 92% of them singletons. As regards this clone: Its antigen is undetermined.

The rearrangement uses TRBV7-2 and TRBJ1-6; D gene ambiguous. The source was blood, collected from a patient who underwent chemoradiotherapy. The clonotype was recovered from a human donor with HPV-associated anogenital cancer. The CDR3 region is CASSSWGALHF. The CDR3 DNA follows: TGTGCCAGCAGCTCCTGGGGAGCCCTCCACTTT.